Reported below is one T cell receptor beta chain. These data originate in a study of blood T cells in healthy people across ages. Alongside a J-beta primer mix, a sample-barcoded 5' primer served in a second PCR lasting about 6 to 12 cycles. No fewer than 2.5 million CDR3-containing paired-end reads came from each sample. TCRdb re-analysed the 5' RACE reads in MiXCR, keeping a single row per CDR3 protein. The sample has some 550,000 distinct CDR3 sequences; around 48% are singletons. The germline gives CDR1 SGHTA, CDR2 FQGNSA. The CDR3 runs to 14 residues. Trimming took 1 base from V and 7 from J; bases not matched to a gene: 3.

V gene TRBV7-2 combines with J gene TRBJ2-1; 8 bases agree with TRBD2. The sample consisted of blood. This TCR was recovered from a man aged 80 or over in good health. CDR3 sequence (DNA): TGTGCCAGCAGCTTAGGGGCGGGAGGAAATGAGCAGTTCTTC. Translation: CASSLGAGGNEQFF.